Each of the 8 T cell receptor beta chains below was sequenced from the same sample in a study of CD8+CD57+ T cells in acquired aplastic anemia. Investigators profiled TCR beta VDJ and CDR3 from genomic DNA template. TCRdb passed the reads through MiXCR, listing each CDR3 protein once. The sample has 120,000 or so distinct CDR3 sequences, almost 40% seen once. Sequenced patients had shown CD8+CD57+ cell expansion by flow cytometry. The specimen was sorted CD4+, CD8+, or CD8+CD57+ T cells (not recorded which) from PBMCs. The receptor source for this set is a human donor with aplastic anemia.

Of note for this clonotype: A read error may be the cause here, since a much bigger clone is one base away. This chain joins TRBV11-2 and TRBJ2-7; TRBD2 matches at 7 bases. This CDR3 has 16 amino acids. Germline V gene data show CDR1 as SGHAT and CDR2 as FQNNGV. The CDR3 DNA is TGTGCTAGCAGCCCTTTAGGTAAGCGGGGTATGGGCGAGCAGTACTTC. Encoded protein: CASSPLGKRGMGEQYF.

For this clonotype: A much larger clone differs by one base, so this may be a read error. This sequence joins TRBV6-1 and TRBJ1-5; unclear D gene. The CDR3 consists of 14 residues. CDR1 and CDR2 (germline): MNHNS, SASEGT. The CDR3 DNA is TGTGCCAGCAATGAAGCGCTGTTCAATCAGCCCCAGCATTTT. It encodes CASNEALFNQPQHF.

CDR3 DNA: TGTGCCAGTAGTCTCGTAGCGTCTAATGAAAAACTGTTTTTT. This gives the protein CASSLVASNEKLFF. The J gene is TRBJ1-4, the V gene TRBV19; no definite D call. Trimming took 5 bases from V and 3 from J, leaving 10 bases between them. Germline lookup yields CDR1 LNHDA and CDR2 SQIVND (reference sequence). CDR3 size: 14 residues.

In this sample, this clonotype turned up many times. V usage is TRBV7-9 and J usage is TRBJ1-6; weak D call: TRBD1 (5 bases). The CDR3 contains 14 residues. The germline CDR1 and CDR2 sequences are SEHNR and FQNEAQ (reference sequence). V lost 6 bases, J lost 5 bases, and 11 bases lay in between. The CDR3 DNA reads TGTGCCAGCAGTTTGGGGACGGATAATTCACCCCTCCACTTT. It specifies CASSLGTDNSPLHF.

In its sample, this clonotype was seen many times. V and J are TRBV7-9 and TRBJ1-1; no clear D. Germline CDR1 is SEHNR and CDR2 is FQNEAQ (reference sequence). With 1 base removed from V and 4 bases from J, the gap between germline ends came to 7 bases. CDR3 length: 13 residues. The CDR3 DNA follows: TGTGCCAGCAGCTTAGAGGGCGGCACTGAAGCTTTCTTT. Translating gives CASSLEGGTEAFF.

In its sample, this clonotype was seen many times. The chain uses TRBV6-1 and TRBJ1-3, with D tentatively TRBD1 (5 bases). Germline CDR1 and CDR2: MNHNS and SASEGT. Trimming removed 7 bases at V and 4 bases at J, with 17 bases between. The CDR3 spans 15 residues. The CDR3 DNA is TGTGCCAGCACCAAAAGTGGGGGTTCGGGAAACACCATATATTTT. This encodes CASTKSGGSGNTIYF.

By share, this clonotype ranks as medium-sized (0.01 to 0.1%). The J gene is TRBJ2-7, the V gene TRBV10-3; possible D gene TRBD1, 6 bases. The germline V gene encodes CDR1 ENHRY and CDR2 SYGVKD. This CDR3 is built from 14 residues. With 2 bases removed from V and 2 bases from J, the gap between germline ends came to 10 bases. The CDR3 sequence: CAISEGQRTYEQYF. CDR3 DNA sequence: TGTGCCATCAGTGAGGGACAGCGGACCTACGAGCAGTACTTC.

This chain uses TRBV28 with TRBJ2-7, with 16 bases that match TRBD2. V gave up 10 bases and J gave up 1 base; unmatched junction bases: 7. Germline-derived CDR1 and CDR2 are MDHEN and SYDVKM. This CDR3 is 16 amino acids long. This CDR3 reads CAISGTSGGASYEQYF. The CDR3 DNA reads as TGTGCCATCTCGGGGACTAGCGGGGGGGCGTCCTACGAGCAGTACTTC. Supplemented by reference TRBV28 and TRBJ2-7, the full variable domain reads DVKVTQSSRYLVKRTGEKVFLECVQDMDHENMFWYRQDPGLGLRLIYFSYDVKMKEKGDIPEGYSVSREKKERFSLILESASTNQTSMYLCAISGTSGGASYEQYFGPGTRLTVT.